Included here is one T cell receptor (beta chain) sequence, with context. This entry belongs to a study of technical replicates of blood from a handful of donors. The CDR3 runs 15 residues. Unmatched junction bases numbered 10, after V lost 7 bases and J lost 7 bases. The germline V gene encodes CDR1 SNHLY and CDR2 FYNNEI. Here immunoSEQ multiplex PCR was the method, and the copy in TCRdb shows in-frame clones only, minus some. The sample has around 67,000 clones, around 90% seen once; the top ten hold approximately 0.39%. The rearrangement uses TRBV2 and TRBJ2-1; 10 bases match TRBD2. The TCR originated in a human donor in good health. Sequenced input: T cells isolated from PBMCs. The CDR3 DNA follows: TGTGCCAGCACCCCTCTAGCGGGAGCGGGTAATGAGCAGTTCTTC. Its translation is CASTPLAGAGNEQFF.